Listed below are T cell receptor beta chains from one sample, sequenced in a study of shared clonotypes between healthy human individuals. Assay used: immunoSEQ multiplex PCR; TCRdb lists only in-frame clones, some missing. Altogether around 500,000 clones are present, roughly three quarters being singletons, with the ten largest covering about 13%. The sample taken for sequencing was PBMCs. All receptors come from a woman aged 35 to 49 in good health. Some clones in this sample may be carry-over from other donors' samples. The CDR3 runs from the conserved cysteine through the conserved F or W.

TRBJ1-1	TRBV2	CASSVQGNTEAFF
TRBJ2-1	TRBV27	CASSLPSGGRGRPPRSDEQFF
TRBJ2-2	TRBV4-1	CASSHGQRNTGELFF
TRBJ2-7	TRBV19	CASSKTSGRAGGEQYF
TRBJ2-2	TRBV2	CASSGTGGTGELFF
TRBJ1-1	TRBV29-1	CSAVGQLRTEAFF
TRBJ1-1	TRBV7-2	CASSLWTGTEAFF
TRBJ2-3	TRBV11-2	CASSLGRDTQYF
TRBJ2-7	TRBV19	CASSNPPAEQQYF
TRBJ2-7	TRBV2	CASSDFSRNPYEQYF
TRBJ2-3	TRBV30	CAWGAGVNTDTQYF
TRBJ2-2	TRBV9	CASSAPGLAGGISGELFF
TRBJ1-1	TRBV5-1	CASSLESGVYAEAFF
TRBJ1-4	TRBV5-1	CASSLGSYNEKLFF
TRBJ1-6	TRBV7-9	CASSSNRGPYNSPLHF
TRBJ2-1	TRBV5-4	CASSVDWSSYNEQFF
TRBJ2-7	TRBV9	CASSVSGTAGEQYF
TRBJ2-7	TRBV5-1	CASSRRTGNSYEQYF
TRBJ2-3	TRBV9	CASSVVAGQGTDTQYF
TRBJ2-5	TRBV11-2	CASSLDRGFQETQYF
TRBJ2-7	TRBV5-1	CASSSMGNSYEQYF
TRBJ1-5	TRBV19	CASTLSLVGRRARTQPQHF
TRBJ2-6	TRBV30	CAWRPGQGIGANVLTF